This T cell receptor (beta chain) was recorded in a study of T-cell reconstitution after alpha-beta-depleted transplantation in children. Whole-study findings and limits: The origin of high day-60 TCRbeta diversity in some patients lay in surviving recipient T cells and thymic progenitors. One year after transplant, T-cell counts and diversity came mostly from newly produced T cells. Expanded graft clones, several hundred of them, were reportedly the source of alpha-beta T cells about two months after transplant.

Unique molecular identifiers featured in how the TCRbeta library was prepared. TCRdb passed the PCR reads through MiXCR, listing each CDR3 protein once. The sample lists hundreds of thousands of distinct CDR3 sequences; under 20% were seen once. This clonotype was seen at least ten times. Antigen specificity is unknown. The origin of this receptor is a male patient younger than 18 who had a stem cell transplant for acute lymphoblastic leukemia, so the T cells may come from the graft donor. This sample comprised PBMCs, mostly from graft donor cells, obtained 360 days after TCRalphabeta/CD19-depleted stem cell transplant.

CDR3: CASSERVPGRDEQFF. The CDR3 nucleotides are TGTGCCAGCAGCGAGCGGGTCCCCGGGCGCGATGAGCAGTTCTTC. The chain joins TRBV11-2 to TRBJ2-1; tentatively, D is TRBD2 (6 bases). Trimming cost V 5 bases and J 8 bases, with 19 bases left between them. The CDR3 contains 15 residues. From germline, CDR1 is SGHAT and CDR2 FQNNGV. Full variable domain (remainder filled in from reference TRBV11-2 and TRBJ2-1): EAGVAQSPRYKIIEKRQSVAFWCNPISGHATLYWYQQILGQGPKLLIQFQNNGVVDDSQLPKDRFSAERLKGVDSTLKIQPAKLEDSAVYLCASSERVPGRDEQFFGPGTRLTVL.